Below, one T cell receptor (beta chain) is given with its context. The antigen is not known. The sample originates from a study of T-cell memory formation after mild COVID-19. This CDR3 is built from 15 residues. Trimming cost V 1 base and J 4 bases; bases outside gene matches: 5. Germline CDR1 and CDR2: SGHNT and YENEEA. TCR alpha and TCR beta cDNA libraries carrying sample barcodes and UMIs were produced by 5'RACE using constant-segment primers. TCRdb reanalysed the 5' RACE reads using MiXCR and keeps one entry per CDR3 protein. This table has about 400,000 distinct CDR3 sequences, 20% to 30% appearing once. Study results and limitations: The study found balanced CD4/CD8 in clones contracting day 15 to 85 and a CD4+ lean in later expanders.

The sequencing input was PBMCs or a T cell subset sorted from them (not recorded which). The sequence derives from an adult woman who had mild COVID-19 (a few samples of this study predate the infection). Cell type and time point are not known. V gene TRBV11-3 combines with J gene TRBJ2-3; TRBD2 matches at 7 bases. The CDR3 coding sequence is TGTGCCAGCAGCTTAGTGGGCGGGAGCGCAGATACGCAGTATTTT. It yields the protein CASSLVGGSADTQYF.